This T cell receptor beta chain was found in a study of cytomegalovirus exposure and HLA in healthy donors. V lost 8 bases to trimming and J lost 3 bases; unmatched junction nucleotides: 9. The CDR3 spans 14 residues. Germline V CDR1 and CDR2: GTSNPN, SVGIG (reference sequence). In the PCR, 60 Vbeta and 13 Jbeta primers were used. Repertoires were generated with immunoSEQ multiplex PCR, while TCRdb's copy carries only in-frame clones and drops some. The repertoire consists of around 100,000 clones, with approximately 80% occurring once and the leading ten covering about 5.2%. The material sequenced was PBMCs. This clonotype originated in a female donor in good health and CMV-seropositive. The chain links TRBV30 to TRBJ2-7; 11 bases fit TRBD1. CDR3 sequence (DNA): TGTGCCGGGTGGGACAGGGGGAATGGCTACGAGCAGTACTTC. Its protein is CAGWDRGNGYEQYF.